These 18 T cell receptor beta chains came from one sample sequenced in a study of vaccination effects on CD4 cells after COVID-19. Antigen-specific CD4+ T cells were expanded with viral peptide pools in the ViraFEST assay before sequencing. Subsequent to a culture period of about ten days, CD4+ T cells were isolated. Testing of the vaccine recipients showed negative nucleocapsid antibodies and no prior SARS-CoV-2 infection. Measured with immunoSEQ multiplex PCR; TCRdb has only the in-frame clones, and not every one. This table holds tens of thousands of clones, around 77% found once. These receptors lack a known antigen. Sample: CD4+ T cells from PBMCs cultured with HCoV-NL63 spike peptides, taken before COVID-19 vaccination. These receptors came from a human donor who received a COVID-19 vaccine.

V is TRBV18 and J is TRBJ2-5; 11 positions match TRBD1. The germline V gene encodes CDR1 KGHSH and CDR2 LQKENI. With V trimmed by 5 bases and J by 4 bases, 6 bases remained unmatched. This CDR3 has 15 amino acids. The CDR3 loop reads CASSRTGGESETQYF. The CDR3 region has the DNA TGTGCCAGCTCAAGGACAGGGGGCGAGTCAGAGACCCAGTACTTC.

This rearrangement joins TRBV7-2 to TRBJ2-1, with 16 nucleotides matching TRBD2. The CDR3 is made up of 18 amino acids. Germline-derived CDR1 and CDR2 are SGHTA and FQGNSA. V was pared by 2 bases and J by 9 bases, with 10 bases of the junction left unmatched. The CDR3 nucleotides are TGTGCCAGCAGCTTACAGCGCCCGGGACTAGCGGGGGGGCTTGAGCAGTTCTTC. It yields the protein CASSLQRPGLAGGLEQFF.

This clone came up once. The chain is built from TRBV6-5 and TRBJ2-7, with TRBD1 matching over 9 bases. The ends lost 6 bases at V and 0 bases at J; junction bases unmatched: 3. The CDR3 is 14 residues long. Per the germline V gene, CDR1 is MNHEY and CDR2 is SVGAGI. The DNA of the CDR3 is TGTGCCAGCAGGTGGGACAGGGACTCCTACGAGCAGTACGTC. This codes for CASRWDRDSYEQYV.

V and J are TRBV5-5 and TRBJ2-7; no clear D. CDR1 is SGHKS and CDR2 is YYEKEE in the germline V gene (reference sequence). V gave up 1 base and J gave up 3 bases, with 14 bases separating them. The CDR3 extends over 15 amino acids. Here the CDR3 reads CASSLSWAENYEQYV. The CDR3 nucleotides read TGTGCCAGCAGCTTGTCGTGGGCAGAAAACTACGAGCAGTACGTC.

The chain joins TRBV11-2 to TRBJ1-3, with D hard to call. Trimming left V 10 bases short and J 0 bases short, with 4 bases between. The CDR3 is 11 amino acids. CDR1 and CDR2 from the germline V gene are SGHAT and FQNNGV. The CDR3 reads CATYSGNTIYF. In DNA, the CDR3 is TGTGCCACCTACTCTGGAAACACCATATATTTT.

CDR3: CASSTGTPYEQYV. The CDR3 DNA is TGTGCCAGCAGTACCGGGACACCCTACGAGCAGTACGTC. The chain has TRBV6-5 and TRBJ2-7; D is perhaps TRBD1 (6 bases). The CDR3 runs to 13 residues. Germline CDR1 is MNHEY and CDR2 is SVGAGI. Trimming shortened V by 5 bases and J by 2 bases, and 10 bases separated the two germline ends.

The chain joins TRBV4-1 to TRBJ2-1, with D maybe TRBD2 (6 bases). The length of the CDR3 is 17 residues. Trimming cost V 4 bases and J 6 bases, with 22 bases left between them. Germline CDR1 reads MGHRA; CDR2 reads YSYEKL. The CDR3 DNA reads TGCGCCAGCAGCCCTCGACTAGAATCTCCCATGGGCAATGAGCAGTTCTTC. Its protein is CASSPRLESPMGNEQFF.

CDR3 residues: CASSFDPASTDTQYF. Here the CDR3 DNA reads TGTGCCAGCAGCTTTGACCCAGCTAGCACAGATACGCAGTATTTT. The rearrangement links TRBV5-8 to TRBJ2-3; D is unresolved. The CDR3 is 15 amino acids. CDR1 and CDR2 from the germline V gene are SGHTS and YDEGEE. Trimming took 2 bases from V and 0 from J, leaving 10 bases between them. Combining the CDR3 with reference TRBV5-8 and TRBJ2-3 gives the whole variable domain EAGVTQSPTHLIKTRGQQATLRCSPISGHTSVYWYQQALGLGLQFLLWYDEGEERNRGNFPPRFSGRQFPNYSSELNVNALELEDSALYLCASSFDPASTDTQYFGPGTRLTVL.

The chain recombines TRBV5-5 with TRBJ2-4; a weak D match, TRBD1 (7 bases). This CDR3 contains 13 residues. The ends were cut back, 4 bases at V and 5 bases at J, with 10 bases in the middle. Germline CDR1 is SGHKS and CDR2 is YYEKEE (reference sequence). CDR3 protein: CASSGGTENIQYF. CDR3 in DNA: TGTGCCAGCAGCGGGGGGACAGAAAACATTCAGTACTTC.

This sequence joins TRBV19 and TRBJ1-5; 9 nucleotides agree with TRBD1. There are 16 residues in the CDR3. V was pared by 5 bases and J by 4 bases, with 9 bases of the junction left unmatched. The germline CDR1 and CDR2 sequences are LNHDA and SQIVND (reference sequence). The CDR3 reads CASSPSRDRANQPQHF. As DNA, the CDR3 is TGTGCCAGTAGTCCCTCCCGGGACAGGGCGAATCAGCCCCAGCATTTT.

The chain couples TRBV7-2 to TRBJ2-5, with TRBD1 matching 7 bases. With V trimmed by 5 bases and J by 4 bases, 10 bases remained unmatched. CDR1 and CDR2 (germline): SGHTA, FQGNSA. This CDR3 has 15 amino acids. CDR3 residues: CASSRSRGQVETQYF. CDR3 nucleotide sequence: TGTGCCAGCAGCCGGTCGAGGGGGCAAGTAGAGACCCAGTACTTC.

The V and J genes are TRBV21-1 and TRBJ1-5. TRBV21-1 is shown as a pseudogene. The CDR3 is made up of 17 amino acids. The CDR3 spells CAMHGGLEVVSNQPQHF. CDR3 DNA: TGTGCCATGCATGGAGGGCTGGAGGTAGTGAGCAATCAGCCCCAGCATTTT.

In this sample, this clone turned up once. The chain has TRBV11-1 and TRBJ2-5; no reliable D call. Germline V gene lookup returns CDR1 SGHAT and CDR2 FQDESV (reference sequence). The CDR3 extends over 14 amino acids. V lost 5 bases and J lost 5, with 15 bases in between. The CDR3 loop reads CASSVSLQQETQYF. The CDR3 DNA follows: TGTGCCAGCAGCGTCAGTCTTCAGCAGGAGACCCAGTACTTC. The full variable domain, with the rest looked up from reference TRBV11-1 and TRBJ2-5, is EAEVAQSPRYKITEKSQAVAFWCDPISGHATLYWYRQILGQGPELLVQFQDESVVDDSQLPKDRFSAERLKGVDSTLKIQPAELGDSAMYLCASSVSLQQETQYFGPGTRLLVL.

V is TRBV6-6 and J is TRBJ1-1; TRBD1 is a possible D gene (6 bases). The CDR3 is 12 amino acids. Germline-derived CDR1 and CDR2 are MNHNY and SVGAGI (reference sequence). V was cut by 6 bases and J by 8 bases, with 13 bases left in between. In DNA form, the CDR3 reads TGTGCCAGCAGCTTTAACAGGGACGAAGCTTTCTTT. This gives the protein CASSFNRDEAFF.

This clone was recorded once. The V call is TRBV3-1 (or the pseudogene TRBV3-2), the J call TRBJ2-3; no clear D. Germline CDR1 reads LGHDT; CDR2 reads YNNKEL (reference sequence). The V gene lost 0 bases and the J gene lost 0 bases, with 7 bases spanning the gap. This CDR3 is built from 15 residues. CDR3 bases: TGTGCCAGCAGCCAAGACTGGATTAGCACAGATACGCAGTATTTT. It yields the protein CASSQDWISTDTQYF.

The chain carries TRBV19 and TRBJ1-2, with 9 nucleotides matching TRBD1. Per the germline V gene, CDR1 is LNHDA and CDR2 is SQIVND (reference sequence). The J segment lost 3 bases and the V segment lost 4 bases, leaving 3 bases of the junction unmatched. CDR3 size: 14 residues. Here the CDR3 DNA reads TGTGCCAGTAGTAGGGACAGGGAGGACTATGGCTACACCTTC. It translates to CASSRDREDYGYTF.

The chain recombines TRBV13 with TRBJ2-1; 7 nucleotides line up with TRBD2. The ends lost 3 bases at V and 4 bases at J; junction bases unmatched: 9. Germline-derived CDR1 and CDR2 are PRHDT and FYEKMQ (reference sequence). The CDR3 spans 16 residues. The CDR3 coding sequence is TGTGCCAGCAGCTTTCTGGTTGGGGGGGGATACAATGAGCAGTTCTTC. It translates to CASSFLVGGGYNEQFF.

This rearrangement joins TRBV5-1 to TRBJ2-6; D is possibly TRBD1 (5 bases). Germline CDR1 reads SGHRS; CDR2 reads YFSETQ. V was clipped by 0 bases and J by 0 bases, with 16 bases between them. The CDR3 totals 19 residues. Here the CDR3 reads CASSLASDSIPSGANVLTF. The DNA for the CDR3 is TGCGCCAGCAGCTTGGCATCTGACAGCATACCCTCTGGGGCCAACGTCCTGACTTTC.